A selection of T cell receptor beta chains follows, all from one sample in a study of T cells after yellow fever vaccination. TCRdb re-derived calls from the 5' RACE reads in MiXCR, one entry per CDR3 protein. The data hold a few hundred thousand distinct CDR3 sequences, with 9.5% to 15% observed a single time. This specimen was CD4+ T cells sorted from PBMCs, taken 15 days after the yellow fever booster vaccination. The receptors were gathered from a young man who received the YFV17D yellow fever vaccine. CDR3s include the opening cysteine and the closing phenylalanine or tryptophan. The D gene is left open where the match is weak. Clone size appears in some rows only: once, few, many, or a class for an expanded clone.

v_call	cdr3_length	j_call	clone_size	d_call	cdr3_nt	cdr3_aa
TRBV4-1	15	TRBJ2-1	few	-	TGCGCCAGCAGCCAACCGGGACTGAGAAACAATGAGCAGTTCTTC	CASSQPGLRNNEQFF
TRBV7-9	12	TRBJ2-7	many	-	TGTGCCAGCAGCTCCGCTGAGAGAGAGCAGTACTTC	CASSSAEREQYF
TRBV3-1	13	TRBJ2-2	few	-	TGTGCCAGCAGCCCCCTAGGTTCCGGGGAGCTGTTTTTT	CASSPLGSGELFF
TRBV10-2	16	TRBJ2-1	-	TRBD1	TGCGCCAGCAGTGAGGTCGGACAGGGGATTTACAATGAGCAGTTCTTC	CASSEVGQGIYNEQFF
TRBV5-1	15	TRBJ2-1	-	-	TGCGCCAGCAGCGCAGCCCCGAACTCCTACAATGAGCAGTTCTTC	CASSAAPNSYNEQFF
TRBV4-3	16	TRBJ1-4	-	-	TGCGCCAGCAGCCCTGTGGGAGCCACAACTAATGAAAAACTGTTTTTT	CASSPVGATTNEKLFF
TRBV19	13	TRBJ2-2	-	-	TGTGCAACGGCGGAGGCGAACACCGGGGAGCTGTTTTTT	CATAEANTGELFF
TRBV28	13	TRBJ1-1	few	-	TGTGCCAGCAGTTTCCCGACGGGGACTGAAGCTTTCTTT	CASSFPTGTEAFF
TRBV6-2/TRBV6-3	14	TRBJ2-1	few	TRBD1	TGTGCCAGCAGCCTCGACAGGGGGGACAATGAGCAGTTCTTC	CASSLDRGDNEQFF
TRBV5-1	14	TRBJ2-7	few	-	TGCGCCAGCCGGGACACCCACAGCTCCTACGAGCAGTACTTC	CASRDTHSSYEQYF
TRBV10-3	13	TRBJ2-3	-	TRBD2	TGTGCCATCACCCCGGGGGGTGCAGATACGCAGTATTTT	CAITPGGADTQYF
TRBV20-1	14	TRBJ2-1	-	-	TGCAGTGCTAGAGCGGCTAGACCGTACAATGAGCAGTTCTTC	CSARAARPYNEQFF
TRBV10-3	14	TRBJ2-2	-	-	TGTGCCATCAGAAAGACAGCGAACACCGGGGAGCTGTTTTTT	CAIRKTANTGELFF
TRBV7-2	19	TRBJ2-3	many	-	TGTGCCAGCAGCTGGGGCCCGGGACAGGGTACTAGCGGGGCAGATACGCAGTATTTT	CASSWGPGQGTSGADTQYF
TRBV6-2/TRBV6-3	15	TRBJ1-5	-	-	TGTGCCAGCAGCGTCCTAGGATTCGGATCTCAGCCCCAGCATTTT	CASSVLGFGSQPQHF
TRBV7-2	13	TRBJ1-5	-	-	TGTGCCAGCAGCGTACAGGGAGATCAGCCCCAGCATTTT	CASSVQGDQPQHF
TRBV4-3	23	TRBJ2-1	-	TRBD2	TGCGCCAGCAGCCCTTTCGCCACGGGACTAGCGGGGGGCCAGATCTCATCGTACAATGAGCAGTTCTTC	CASSPFATGLAGGQISSYNEQFF
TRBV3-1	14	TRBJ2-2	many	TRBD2	TGTGCCAGCAGGGGACTAGCATTGGGCGGGGAGCTGTTTTTT	CASRGLALGGELFF
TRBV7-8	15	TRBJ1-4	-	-	TGTGCCAGCAGCTTAGCGGTCGGGCAAAATGAAAAACTGTTTTTT	CASSLAVGQNEKLFF
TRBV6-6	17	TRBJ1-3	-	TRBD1	TGTGCCAGCAGTTACACTTTTTCCCGGACAGGTGGAAACACCATATATTTT	CASSYTFSRTGGNTIYF
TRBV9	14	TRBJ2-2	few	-	TGTGCCAGCAGCGTCAGTATAGGCACCGGGGAGCTGTTTTTT	CASSVSIGTGELFF
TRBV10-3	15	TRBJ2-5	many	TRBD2	TGTGCCATCAGTGACCCTAGCGGGGGCCAAGAGACCCAGTACTTC	CAISDPSGGQETQYF
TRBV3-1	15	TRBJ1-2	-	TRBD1	TGTGCCAGCAGCCAAGGCCGGACAGGGGCCTATGGCTACACCTTC	CASSQGRTGAYGYTF
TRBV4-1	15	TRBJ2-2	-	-	TGCGCCAGCAGCCAAGAGGGCCATCCGGGGGGGGAGCTGTTTTTT	CASSQEGHPGGELFF
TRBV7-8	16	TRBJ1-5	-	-	TGTGCCAGCTCCAAGTCAGGGTCAGCCATTTATCAGCCCCAGCATTTT	CASSKSGSAIYQPQHF
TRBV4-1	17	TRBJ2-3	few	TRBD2	TGCGCCAGCAGCCAAGCCCCAACTAGCGGCAGCACAGATACGCAGTATTTT	CASSQAPTSGSTDTQYF
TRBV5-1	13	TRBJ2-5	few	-	TGCGCCAGCAGCTTGGAGGCAGAAGAGACCCAGTACTTC	CASSLEAEETQYF
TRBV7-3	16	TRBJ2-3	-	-	TGTGCCAGCAGCTTAAGGCCTGGGTTTCCCCCAGATACGCAGTATTTT	CASSLRPGFPPDTQYF
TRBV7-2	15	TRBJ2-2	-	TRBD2	TGTGCCAGCAAGAAGCGGGGGGGCCTTACCGGGGAGCTGTTTTTT	CASKKRGGLTGELFF
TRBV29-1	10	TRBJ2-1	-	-	TGCAGCTCAGGGTACAATGAGCAGTTCTTC	CSSGYNEQFF
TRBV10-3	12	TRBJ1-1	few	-	TGTGCCATCAAGGACCCGGGGATGAAAGCTTTCTTT	CAIKDPGMKAFF
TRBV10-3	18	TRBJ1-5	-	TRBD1	TGTGCCATCGGGTCCCCGGGACAGGGGGCTGCGAGCAATCAGCCCCAGCATTTT	CAIGSPGQGAASNQPQHF
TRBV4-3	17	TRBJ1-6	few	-	TGCGCCAGCAGCCAAGATGTGCCGCCCAGGAATTATTCACCCCTCCACTTT	CASSQDVPPRNYSPLHF
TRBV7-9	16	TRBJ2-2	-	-	TGTGCCAGCAGCCTTGGAACGGGGCTGAACACCGGGGAGCTGTTTTTT	CASSLGTGLNTGELFF
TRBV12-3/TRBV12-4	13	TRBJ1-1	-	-	TGTGCCAGCAGCCCGGAAATAGGGGCTGAAGCTTTCTTT	CASSPEIGAEAFF
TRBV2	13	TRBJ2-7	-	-	TGTGCCAGCAGTCCGAGACAAACCTACGAGCAGTACTTC	CASSPRQTYEQYF
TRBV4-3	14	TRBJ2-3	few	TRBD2	TGCGCCAGCAGCCAAGCGGGGGGGCAAGATACGCAGTATTTT	CASSQAGGQDTQYF
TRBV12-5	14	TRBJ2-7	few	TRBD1	TGTGCTAGTGGTTCGGGACAGTTAGCCTACGAGCAGTACTTC	CASGSGQLAYEQYF
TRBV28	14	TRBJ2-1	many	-	TGTGCCAGCAGTTTAAGTTTTCTTGGGACAGAGCAGTTCTTC	CASSLSFLGTEQFF
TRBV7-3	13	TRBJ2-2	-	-	TGTGCCAGCAGCGGATCGGGCACCGGGGAGCTGTTTTTT	CASSGSGTGELFF
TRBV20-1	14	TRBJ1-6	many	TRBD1	TGCAGTGCTAGAGATGGACAGGGGTATTCACCCCTCCACTTT	CSARDGQGYSPLHF
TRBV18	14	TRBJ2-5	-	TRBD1	TGTGCCAGCTCAAGGACAGGGGGCAGGAAGACCCAGTACTTC	CASSRTGGRKTQYF
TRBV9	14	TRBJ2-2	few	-	TGTGCCAGCAGCGTACATGCAGACACCGGGGAGCTGTTTTTT	CASSVHADTGELFF
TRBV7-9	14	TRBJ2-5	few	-	TGTGCCAGCAGCTTCGGGGTTTGGGGGGAGACCCAGTACTTC	CASSFGVWGETQYF
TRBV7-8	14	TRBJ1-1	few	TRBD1	TGTGCCAGCAGCCAATGGACAGGGAACACTGAAGCTTTCTTT	CASSQWTGNTEAFF
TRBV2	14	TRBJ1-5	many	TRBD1	TGTGCCAGCAGTGGGACAGGGGCCGATCAGCCCCAGCATTTT	CASSGTGADQPQHF
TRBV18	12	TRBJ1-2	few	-	TGTGCCAGCTCAGACAGTAACTATGGCTACACCTTC	CASSDSNYGYTF
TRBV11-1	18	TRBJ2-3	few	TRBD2	TGTGCCAGCAGCTTAGAGGCTAGCGGGGGGACGTTCACAGATACGCAGTATTTT	CASSLEASGGTFTDTQYF
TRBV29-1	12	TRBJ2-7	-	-	TGCAGCGTTGGGGCCAGGGCTTACGAGCAGTACTTC	CSVGARAYEQYF
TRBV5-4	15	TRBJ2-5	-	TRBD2	TGTGCCAGCAGCTTCGAAGCGGGGGGAGGAGAGACCCAGTACTTC	CASSFEAGGGETQYF
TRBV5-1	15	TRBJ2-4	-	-	TGCGCCAGCAGCCTGGACCGACTAGCCAAAAACATTCAGTACTTC	CASSLDRLAKNIQYF
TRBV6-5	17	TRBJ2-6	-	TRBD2	TGTGCCAGCAGTTTTCGGGGGGTAACCTCTGGGGCCAACGTCCTGACTTTC	CASSFRGVTSGANVLTF
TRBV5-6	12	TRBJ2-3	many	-	TGTGCCACCAGTTCGTTGGCAGATACGCAGTATTTT	CATSSLADTQYF
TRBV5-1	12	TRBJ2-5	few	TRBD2	TGCGCCAGCAGATCGGGGGGGGAGACCCAGTACTTC	CASRSGGETQYF
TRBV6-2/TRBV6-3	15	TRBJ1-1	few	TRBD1	TGTGCCAGCAGTTACTCAAGGGGGCGCAACACTGAAGCTTTCTTT	CASSYSRGRNTEAFF
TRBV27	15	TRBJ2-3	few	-	TGTGCCAGCAGTTCGCCGGGACCATACACAGATACGCAGTATTTT	CASSSPGPYTDTQYF
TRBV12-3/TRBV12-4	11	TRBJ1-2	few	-	TGTGCCAGCAGTTTAAATGTTGGCTACACCTTC	CASSLNVGYTF
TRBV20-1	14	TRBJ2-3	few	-	TGCAGTGCCTCCGGTCGGGGACGCACAGATACGCAGTATTTT	CSASGRGRTDTQYF
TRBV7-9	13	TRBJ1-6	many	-	TGTGCCAGCAGCTTAAGGGGATCATCACCCCTCCACTTT	CASSLRGSSPLHF